The rows below give T cell receptor beta chains drawn from one sample of a study of T-cell memory formation after mild COVID-19. From the 5' RACE reads, TCRdb called clonotypes with MiXCR, one entry per CDR3 protein. The profile shows just under 550,000 distinct CDR3 sequences, about 20% of them singletons. The sample taken for sequencing was PBMCs or a T cell subset sorted from them (not recorded which). These receptor sequences come from an adult woman who had mild COVID-19 (a few samples of this study predate the infection). Cell type and time point are not known. Each CDR3 is given with its conserved first and last residue. A D gene is named only where the DNA matches it firmly. Only some rows state a clone size, as once, few, many or a class for expanded clones.

V	size	J	D	DNA	CDR3
TRBV29-1	.	TRBJ2-7	.	TGCAGCGTTGAAGTAAGGGGGGGCTCCTACGAGCAGTACTTC	CSVEVRGGSYEQYF
TRBV5-1	.	TRBJ2-5	.	TGCGCCAGCAGCTTGGATACAGGTTTCCAAGAGACCCAGTACTTC	CASSLDTGFQETQYF
TRBV7-8	.	TRBJ1-1	TRBD1	TGTGCCAGCAGTAATAACAGGGGGATTAGGAACACTGAAGCTTTCTTT	CASSNNRGIRNTEAFF
TRBV15	few	TRBJ2-3	.	TGTTGGGGATGTTCGGCTAGCGCAACGGCAGATACGCAGTATTTT	CWGCSASATADTQYF
TRBV10-2	.	TRBJ1-1	.	TGCGCCAGCAGCATCGGGGCTGCTTTCTTT	CASSIGAAFF
TRBV30	few	TRBJ2-2	.	TGTGCCTGGAAGTCGACCGGGGAGCTGTTTTTT	CAWKSTGELFF
TRBV20-1	.	TRBJ2-1	.	TGCAGTGCTAGAGATCTCGCCTCCGAGGTCTACAATGAGCAGTTCTTC	CSARDLASEVYNEQFF
TRBV3-1	few	TRBJ2-7	.	TGTGCCAGCAGCCAAGATCTCGGAGCGTACGAGCAGTACTTC	CASSQDLGAYEQYF
TRBV5-1	few	TRBJ2-7	.	TGCGCCAGCAGCTTGACGTATGGGCTGGTCGAGCAGTACTTC	CASSLTYGLVEQYF
TRBV5-1	few	TRBJ2-2	.	TGCGCCAGCAGCTTGGATGGGCCCACCGGGGAGCTGTTTTTT	CASSLDGPTGELFF
TRBV7-3	.	TRBJ2-1	.	TGTGCCAGCAGCTTAGGGCCCGGGACCGTTAGTTCCGTTGAGCAGTTCTTC	CASSLGPGTVSSVEQFF
TRBV12-3/TRBV12-4	.	TRBJ2-7	.	TGTGCCAGCAGTAACAGTTTATCCTACGAGCAGTACTTC	CASSNSLSYEQYF
TRBV4-1	.	TRBJ2-1	.	TGCGCCAGCAGGCAGACATCCTACAATGAGCAGTTCTTC	CASRQTSYNEQFF
TRBV29-1	.	TRBJ1-1	.	TGCAGCGTTGTGATGGACAGTAGGGGGACTGAAGCTTTCTTT	CSVVMDSRGTEAFF
TRBV15	.	TRBJ2-2	.	TGTGCCACCAGCAGAGGGGCAACGAACACCGGGGAGCTGTTTTTT	CATSRGATNTGELFF
TRBV19	.	TRBJ2-2	TRBD1	TGTGCCAGTAGTCCGTTGACAGGGGGGAACGAGAACACCGGGGAGCTGTTTTTT	CASSPLTGGNENTGELFF
TRBV3-1	few	TRBJ2-7	.	TGTGCCAGCAGCCAAGATGTTTCCTGGGGGCCATCCTACGAGCAGTACTTC	CASSQDVSWGPSYEQYF
TRBV6-2/TRBV6-3	.	TRBJ1-1	.	TGTGCCAGCCGACGTGGGACATCTGAAGCTTTCTTT	CASRRGTSEAFF
TRBV7-8	.	TRBJ1-5	TRBD1	TGTGCCAGCAGCTACGGACAGGGGGACAATCAGCCCCAGCATTTT	CASSYGQGDNQPQHF
TRBV4-1	few	TRBJ2-1	TRBD2	TGCGCCAGCAGCCGAAGCGGGAGGCGCTCCTACAATGAGCAGTTCTTC	CASSRSGRRSYNEQFF
TRBV2	.	TRBJ2-7	.	TGTGCCAGCAAGTGGACAATGCTAGGCGAGCAGTACTTC	CASKWTMLGEQYF
TRBV12-3/TRBV12-4	.	TRBJ2-3	.	TGTGCCAGCAGCCCGGGACGGCTCGGGCGTAACACAGATACGCAGTATTTT	CASSPGRLGRNTDTQYF
TRBV5-1	.	TRBJ1-1	.	TGCGCCAGCAGCTTGGGGTATGGGGACACTGAAGCTTTCTTT	CASSLGYGDTEAFF
TRBV12-3/TRBV12-4	many	TRBJ2-2	.	TGTGCCAGCAGTCCCCCCCGTACTAACACCGGGGAGCTGTTTTTT	CASSPPRTNTGELFF
TRBV5-1	few	TRBJ2-7	TRBD2	TGCGCCAGCAGCTTACTAGCGGGTAAATACGAGCAGTACTTC	CASSLLAGKYEQYF
TRBV7-6	.	TRBJ2-7	.	TGTGCCAGCAGCTTAGCCCCTCCGGGAATATCCACCTACGAGCAGTACTTC	CASSLAPPGISTYEQYF
TRBV7-8	.	TRBJ1-2	.	TGTGCCAGCAGCTTACTGTGGGGCGCGGGGGAAAGCTATGGCTACACCTTC	CASSLLWGAGESYGYTF
TRBV7-9	few	TRBJ2-7	.	TGTGCCAGCTCACAGGAGTACGAGCAGTACTTC	CASSQEYEQYF
TRBV4-1	.	TRBJ2-7	TRBD1	TGCGCCAGCAGCCAAGACCCGCCCGGGACAGGGTTACCCTGCGAGCAGTACTTC	CASSQDPPGTGLPCEQYF
TRBV4-3	.	TRBJ1-1	.	TGCGCCAGCAGCCTTCAGACAGCCTTGAACACTGAAGCTTTCTTT	CASSLQTALNTEAFF
TRBV5-1	few	TRBJ2-1	TRBD2	TGCGCCAGCAGCTTGGGATGGGGGACTAGCTCCTACAATGAGCAGTTCTTC	CASSLGWGTSSYNEQFF
TRBV12-3/TRBV12-4	.	TRBJ2-1	.	TGTGCCAGCAGCCCCCAGAACCGGGATCTCAAGGAGAATGAGCAGTTCTTC	CASSPQNRDLKENEQFF
TRBV30	.	TRBJ2-1	TRBD2	TGTGCCTGGACACAGCGGGGGGTTTACAATGAGCAGTTCTTC	CAWTQRGVYNEQFF